This T cell receptor beta chain derives from a study of blood T cell repertoires in COVID-19. Source study methods: Amplification from reference gene primers served as the basis for estimated nucleated cell counts. Libraries were prepared by immunoSEQ multiplex PCR; TCRdb keeps only in-frame clonotypes and omits some of them. V and J calls and clone size come straight from that table; D and trimming were deduced from the DNA. The data show around 130,000 clones, with around 80% seen just once and 1.5% to 2% held by the top ten. Participants' reported clinical history set cohort assignment. Per germline, CDR1 SQVTM and CDR2 ANQGSEA. The CDR3 is made up of 13 amino acids.

The chain joins TRBV29-1 to TRBJ1-6; no definite D call. Sequenced sample: PBMCs or T cells enriched from blood (not recorded which). The receptor was derived from a young woman who had been exposed to COVID-19. CDR3 protein: CGAREFYNSPLHF. CDR3 DNA sequence: TGCGGCGCGAGGGAGTTCTATAATTCACCCCTCCACTTT.